This TCR beta chain came from a study of cytomegalovirus exposure and HLA in healthy donors. Germline V CDR1 and CDR2: SGHAT, FQNNGV. This CDR3 has 16 amino acids. Trimming took off 1 base at V and 0 bases at J, with 11 bases between the two ends. Primers included in the PCR were 60 Vbeta and 13 Jbeta primers. Clones were read by immunoSEQ multiplex PCR, and TCRdb kept only the in-frame ones, dropping some. The sample includes around 200,000 clones, about four fifths seen only once; the top ten take 2.9%. General study points: The presence/absence work took it that sequencing depth was about the same across donors.

With respect to this clone: Antigen specificity is unknown.

Material: PBMCs. The TCR was taken from a male donor in good health and CMV-seronegative. The gene calls are TRBV11-2 and TRBJ2-3; no definite D call. The CDR3 DNA sequence: TGTGCCAGCAGCTTAGGGGCCCGTGCTAGCACAGATACGCAGTATTTT. It is translated as CASSLGARASTDTQYF. Variable domain in full (rest from reference TRBV11-2 and TRBJ2-3): EAGVAQSPRYKIIEKRQSVAFWCNPISGHATLYWYQQILGQGPKLLIQFQNNGVVDDSQLPKDRFSAERLKGVDSTLKIQPAKLEDSAVYLCASSLGARASTDTQYFGPGTRLTVL.